Listed below are T cell receptor beta chains from one sample, sequenced in a study of control samples from healthy donors and cancer patients. Here immunoSEQ multiplex PCR was the method, and the copy in TCRdb shows in-frame clones only, minus some. The sample consists of more than 150,000 clones, more than 85% of them appearing once. Sequenced: blood. Receptor source: a woman aged 25 to 39 in good health. Both conserved end residues are part of each CDR3. The order of the fields is D gene, J gene, V gene, clone size, CDR3 protein, CDR3 DNA. The D gene is left open where the match is weak. Clone sizes are given selectively: once, few, many, or a class where the clone is expanded.

>TRBD1|TRBJ1-4|TRBV6-6|NA
CASSDTGTDNEKLFF
TGTGCCAGCAGTGACACCGGGACAGACAATGAAAAACTGTTTTTT
>NA|TRBJ2-1|TRBV6-4|NA
CASSRGPDPYNEQFF
TGTGCCAGCAGTCGGGGGCCGGACCCCTACAATGAGCAGTTCTTC
>NA|TRBJ1-5|TRBV6-5|NA
CASSLGVNQPQHF
TGTGCCAGCAGCCTGGGGGTAAATCAGCCCCAGCATTTT
>NA|TRBJ2-5|TRBV9|NA
CASSEGGVETQYF
TGTGCCAGCAGCGAAGGAGGGGTTGAGACCCAGTACTTC
>NA|TRBJ2-1|TRBV12-3/TRBV12-4|NA
CASSFRGRDEQFF
TGTGCCAGCAGTTTTAGGGGGAGGGATGAGCAGTTCTTC
>TRBD2|TRBJ2-7|TRBV29-1|NA
CSAAGTRAYEQYF
TGCAGCGCCGCCGGGACTAGGGCCTACGAGCAGTACTTC
>NA|TRBJ1-4|TRBV18|few
CASSPRRQAGLNEKLFF
TGTGCCAGCTCACCAAGGAGACAGGCAGGGTTAAATGAAAAACTGTTTTTT
>TRBD2|TRBJ2-2|TRBV28|NA
CASRATSESSLGELFF
TGTGCCAGCAGGGCGACTAGCGAGTCTTCTCTAGGGGAGCTGTTTTTT
>NA|TRBJ1-5|TRBV12-5|NA
CASGLWQDSNQPQHF
TGTGCTAGTGGTTTGTGGCAGGATAGCAATCAGCCCCAGCATTTT
>NA|TRBJ2-3|TRBV3-1/TRBV3-2|NA
CASSQDRWQSTDTQYF
TGTGCCAGCAGCCAAGATCGGTGGCAGAGCACAGATACGCAGTATTTT
>NA|TRBJ1-2|TRBV29-1|NA
CSVESKTARYGYTF
TGCAGCGTTGAGTCAAAAACAGCGCGCTATGGCTACACCTTC
>NA|TRBJ2-1|TRBV13|NA
CASSPTWTYNEQFF
TGTGCCAGCAGCCCCACCTGGACCTACAATGAGCAGTTCTTC
>TRBD1|TRBJ2-2|TRBV5-5|NA
CASSSPTGTSTGELFF
TGTGCCAGCAGCTCGCCGACAGGGACGAGCACCGGGGAGCTGTTTTTT
>TRBD1|TRBJ2-3|TRBV5-8|once
CASSQGTGGTDTQYF
TGTGCCAGCAGCCAAGGGACAGGCGGCACAGATACGCAGTATTTT
>NA|TRBJ1-3|TRBV6-1|NA
CASSVFPGGLSGNTIYF
TGTGCCAGCAGTGTCTTCCCGGGTGGTTTATCTGGAAACACCATATATTTT
>NA|TRBJ2-3|TRBV11-3|NA
CASSLGGMGKDTQYF
TGTGCCAGCAGCTTAGGGGGGATGGGTAAAGATACGCAGTATTTT
>NA|TRBJ1-4|TRBV19|NA
CASSLTGLGEKLFF
TGTGCCAGTAGCCTTACAGGGCTTGGTGAAAAACTGTTTTTT
>TRBD1|TRBJ1-1|TRBV12-5|NA
CASGLGQGENTEAFF
TGTGCTAGTGGTCTCGGACAGGGGGAAAACACTGAAGCTTTCTTT
>TRBD1|TRBJ1-2|TRBV5-1|NA
CASSADRTGRSLNYGYTF
TGCGCCAGCAGCGCGGACAGGACAGGGAGAAGTCTCAACTATGGCTACACCTTC
>NA|TRBJ1-4|TRBV12-3/TRBV12-4|NA
CASSWEGDEKLFF
TGTGCCAGCAGCTGGGAGGGGGATGAAAAACTGTTTTTT
>NA|TRBJ2-5|TRBV7-9|NA
CASSSTGRETQYF
TGTGCCAGCAGCTCAACAGGGAGGGAGACCCAGTACTTC
>NA|TRBJ2-2|TRBV13|NA
CASSRNPPSFTGELFF
TGTGCCAGCAGCAGAAATCCCCCTAGTTTCACCGGGGAGCTGTTTTTT
>NA|TRBJ1-2|TRBV3-1/TRBV3-2|NA
CASSQQREYGYTF
TGTGCCAGCAGCCAACAAAGGGAGTATGGCTACACCTTC
>TRBD2|TRBJ2-7|TRBV4-3|NA
CASSQVRSSGGTYEQYF
TGCGCCAGCAGCCAAGTTCGTTCTAGCGGGGGGACGTACGAGCAGTACTTC
>NA|TRBJ1-1|TRBV13|NA
CASSLAFGRNTEAFF
TGTGCCAGCAGCTTAGCGTTTGGCAGGAACACTGAAGCTTTCTTT
>TRBD1|TRBJ1-4|TRBV4-3|NA
CASSQGGRGGDEKLFF
TGCGCCAGCAGCCAAGGGGGCAGGGGGGGGGATGAAAAACTGTTTTTT
>NA|TRBJ2-1|TRBV5-1|once
CASSTRQYNEQFF
TGCGCCAGCAGCACTCGACAGTACAATGAGCAGTTCTTC
>NA|TRBJ2-1|TRBV28|NA
CASSFSVNEQFF
TGTGCCAGCAGTTTTTCTGTAAATGAGCAGTTCTTC
>NA|TRBJ2-2|TRBV5-8|once
CASSRTLGLETGELFF
TGTGCCAGCAGCCGGACTCTGGGGTTAGAGACCGGGGAGCTGTTTTTT
>NA|TRBJ1-1|TRBV20-1|once
CSLHREAFF
TGCAGTCTCCACAGAGAAGCTTTCTTT
>NA|TRBJ1-4|TRBV4-2|NA
CASSQGSLKLRTNEKLFF
TGTGCCAGCAGCCAAGGAAGCTTGAAACTCCGGACTAATGAAAAACTGTTTTTT
>NA|TRBJ1-4|TRBV15|NA
CATSGIQRGEKLFF
TGTGCCACCAGCGGGATTCAGCGCGGTGAAAAACTGTTTTTT
>NA|TRBJ1-5|TRBV10-3|NA
CASGGVYSNQPQHF
TGTGCCAGCGGCGGGGTTTATAGCAATCAGCCCCAGCATTTT
>TRBD2|TRBJ2-2|TRBV27|once
CASSLGGLAGGTGELFF
TGTGCCAGCAGTTTGGGGGGACTAGCGGGAGGTACCGGGGAGCTGTTTTTT
>NA|TRBJ1-5|TRBV19|NA
CASRGFDRGSNQPQHF
TGTGCCAGCAGGGGCTTCGACAGAGGGAGTAATCAGCCCCAGCATTTT
>NA|TRBJ2-7|TRBV5-4|NA
CASSYRDTALLGYEQYF
TGTGCCAGCAGCTACCGGGACACGGCACTTCTGGGGTACGAGCAGTACTTC
>NA|TRBJ2-7|TRBV4-1|NA
CASSQRTVAYEQYF
TGCGCCAGCAGCCAAAGGACAGTAGCCTACGAGCAGTACTTC